The T cell receptor beta chain described here comes from a study of T cells in women clearing cervical HPV infection. Overall study: Case blood was drawn a median approximately five months after lesion detection.

Germline-derived CDR1 and CDR2 are SGHRS and YFSETQ. The ends lost 0 bases at V and 2 bases at J; junction bases unmatched: 7. This CDR3 has 17 residues. Worth noting for this clone: The antigen is undetermined. The read stops 3 residues short of the end of the CDR3; the missing end is completed from the germline J gene.

Profiled with immunoSEQ multiplex PCR; TCRdb holds only in-frame clones, not every one. The sample totals some 40,000 clones. General study points: Associations may precede or follow infection; HPV-specific or memory T cells were not isolated. Cases carried less TRBV6-7 than controls: about 0.1% versus 0.15%. Unknown T-cell numbers per sample may underlie the richness differences.

The TCR originated in a woman between 18 and 70 years old with a cervical HPV16 infection that either progressed to CIN3+ or cleared (not recorded which). The sequencing sample was made of blood buffy coat. The V and J genes are TRBV5-1 and TRBJ1-1, with 10 positions matching TRBD1. The part of the CDR3 DNA that was read is TGCGCCAGCAGCTTGGCCTATGGACAGGGGGTTAACACTGAA. Encoded protein: CASSLAYGQGVNTE. The whole CDR3 sequence is CASSLAYGQGVNTEAFF.